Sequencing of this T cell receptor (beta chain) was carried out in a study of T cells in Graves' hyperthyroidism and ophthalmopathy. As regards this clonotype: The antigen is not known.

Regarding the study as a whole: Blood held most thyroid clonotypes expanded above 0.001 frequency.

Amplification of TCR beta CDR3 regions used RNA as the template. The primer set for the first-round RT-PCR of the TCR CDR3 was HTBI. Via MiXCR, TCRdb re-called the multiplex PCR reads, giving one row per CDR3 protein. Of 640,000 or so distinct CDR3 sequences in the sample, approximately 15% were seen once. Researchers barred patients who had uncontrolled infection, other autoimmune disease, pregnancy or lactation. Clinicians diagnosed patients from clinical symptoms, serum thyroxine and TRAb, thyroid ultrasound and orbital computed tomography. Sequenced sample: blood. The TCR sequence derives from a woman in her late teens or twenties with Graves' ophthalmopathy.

CDR3 coding DNA: TGCAGTGCTCCGAAGGGGGTTGATACGCAGTATTTT. Its translation is CSAPKGVDTQYF. The chain has TRBV20-1 and TRBJ2-3; TRBD1 might be the D (6 bases). V gave up 5 bases and J gave up 6 bases, with 12 bases separating them. The CDR3 is made up of 12 amino acids. Germline V CDR1 and CDR2: DFQATT, SNEGSKA (reference sequence).